Following are 17 T cell receptor beta chains from one sample sequenced in a study of blood T cell repertoires in COVID-19. Profiling relied on immunoSEQ multiplex PCR, and the TCRdb table lists in-frame clones only, not all of them. Among about 160,000 clones listed, 84% were seen once. The sequenced sample consisted of peripheral blood. These TCRs come from a man in his forties who had recovered from COVID-19.

This rearrangement joins TRBV5-6 to TRBJ2-3; possibly TRBD1 for D (6 bases). Germline V gene sequence: CDR1 SGHDT, CDR2 YYEEEE. The CDR3 covers 15 residues. V was trimmed by 2 bases and J by 2 bases, leaving 12 bases between them. The CDR3 DNA reads TGTGCCAGCAGCTTCCGGGACACGGACACAGATACGCAGTATTTT. Encoded protein: CASSFRDTDTDTQYF.

This sequence joins TRBV10-3 and TRBJ2-3; a possible D gene is TRBD1 (6 bases). This CDR3 is 16 amino acids long. The V gene's germline CDR1 is ENHRY and CDR2 SYGVKD. Trimming removed 3 bases from V and 5 bases from J, with 18 bases in between. The CDR3: CAISEGLRGSGDTQYF. The CDR3 bases are TGTGCCATCAGTGAAGGTCTGAGGGGGTCGGGAGATACGCAGTATTTT.

The chain has TRBV30 and TRBJ2-7, with D perhaps matching TRBD2 (7 bases). Germline-derived CDR1 and CDR2 are GTSNPN and SVGIG (reference sequence). This CDR3 has 14 residues. The V gene lost 2 bases and the J gene lost 6 bases, with 17 bases spanning the gap. CDR3 bases: TGTGCCTGGAGTAGGAGGGGGGGCCTCGGCGAGCAGTACTTC. Translation: CAWSRRGGLGEQYF.

The chain combines TRBV4-1 with TRBJ2-7, with D hard to call. CDR3 length: 15 amino acids. Germline CDR1 reads MGHRA; CDR2 reads YSYEKL. V was shortened by 0 bases and J by 4 bases, with 13 bases between the two germline ends. In DNA, the CDR3 is TGCGCCAGCAGCCAAGAAACGGGTAGATCGTACGAGCAGTACTTC. Translation: CASSQETGRSYEQYF.

The chain combines TRBV9 with TRBJ2-1; 14 nucleotides align to TRBD2. This CDR3 region has 15 residues. Germline V lookup: CDR1 SGDLS, CDR2 YYNGEE. Trimming took 3 bases from V and 7 from J; bases not matched to a gene: 3. CDR3 in DNA: TGTGCCAGCAGCGCGACTAGCGGGGGGGTGAATGAGCAGTTCTTC. Translation: CASSATSGGVNEQFF.

The chain combines TRBV4-3 with TRBJ1-6; D remains unclear. In germline, CDR1 is LGHNA, CDR2 YSLEER. The CDR3 covers 13 residues. V gave up 0 bases and J gave up 7 bases, with 4 bases separating them. CDR3 coding DNA: TGCGCCAGCAGCCAAGAGGAGAATTCACCCCTCCACTTT. Protein: CASSQEENSPLHF.

The chain recombines TRBV4-3 with TRBJ2-5, with D possibly TRBD2 on 5 matching bases. The ends were cut back, 0 bases at V and 5 bases at J, with 13 bases in the middle. Germline V CDR1 and CDR2: LGHNA, YSLEER. CDR3 length: 15 residues. The CDR3 bases are TGCGCCAGCAGCCAAGATACGGAGTCGGGGGAGACCCAGTACTTC. It is translated as CASSQDTESGETQYF.

In regard to this clone: The sample has other DNA sequences that encode this CDR3 too. The CDR3 region has the DNA TGTGCCAGCAGCTTGGACAGGGGTCAGCCCCAGCATTTT. It is translated as CASSLDRGQPQHF. This sequence joins TRBV6-5 and TRBJ1-5; TRBD1 aligns across 9 bases. Trimming at V came to 6 bases and at J to 6 bases, leaving 3 bases not matched to a gene. CDR3 length: 13 amino acids. The germline gives CDR1 MNHEY, CDR2 SVGAGI.

The chain joins TRBV29-1 to TRBJ1-1; TRBD1 matches 11 bases. This CDR3 region has 16 residues. J lost 7 bases, V lost 4 bases, and 14 bases had no gene match. Looked up from germline, CDR1 is SQVTM and CDR2 is ANQGSEA. As DNA, the CDR3 is TGCAGCGTTGCTAAAGGGACAGGGGGTTTCCAGGGTGAAGCTTTCTTT. This codes for CSVAKGTGGFQGEAFF.

The chain joins TRBV7-8 to TRBJ2-2; 10 bases are shared with TRBD1. The CDR3 runs to 15 residues. Trimming at V came to 5 bases and at J to 7 bases, leaving 7 bases not matched to a gene. CDR1 SGHVS and CDR2 FQNEAQ come from the germline V gene. The CDR3 DNA sequence: TGTGCCAGCAGCCATCGACAGGGGGCGATCGGGGAGCTGTTTTTT. Amino acids: CASSHRQGAIGELFF.

This clone was seen a single time. V gene TRBV5-1 combines with J gene TRBJ2-7; TRBD2 might be the D (6 bases). The length of the CDR3 is 13 residues. Germline V gene lookup returns CDR1 SGHRS and CDR2 YFSETQ. The V gene lost 3 bases and the J gene lost 2 bases, with 9 bases spanning the gap. In DNA form, the CDR3 reads TGCGCCAGCAGCTCCGGGAGTCCCTACGAGCAGTACTTC. Protein product: CASSSGSPYEQYF.

The genes are TRBV24-1 and TRBJ2-2; D is uncertain. The CDR3 loop spans 14 amino acids. The germline V and J ends were trimmed by 3 bases and 8 bases, with 12 bases remaining between them. Germline V gene sequence: CDR1 KGHDR, CDR2 SFDVKD. CDR3 loop: CATSDPSFSGELFF. DNA of the CDR3: TGTGCCACCAGTGATCCCTCCTTTTCTGGGGAGCTGTTTTTT.

This rearrangement joins TRBV7-8 to TRBJ1-5; D is uncertain. Trimming shortened V by 6 bases and J by 0 bases, and 9 bases separated the two germline ends. The CDR3 spans 14 residues. Per germline, CDR1 SGHVS and CDR2 FQNEAQ. CDR3 region: CASSTRSSNQPQHF. The CDR3 coding sequence is TGTGCCAGCAGTACCCGTAGTAGCAATCAGCCCCAGCATTTT.

The rearrangement joins TRBV6-5 to TRBJ1-2, with 9 bases fitting TRBD1. CDR1 and CDR2 (germline): MNHEY, SVGAGI. With 9 bases clipped from V and 0 bases from J, the junction kept 2 bases outside the gene matches. This CDR3 has 13 amino acids. CDR3: CASRTGANYGYTF. The CDR3 nucleotides are TGTGCCAGTCGGACAGGGGCTAACTATGGCTACACCTTC.

The rearrangement joins TRBV4-1 to TRBJ2-5, with 8 positions matching TRBD2. The CDR3 covers 16 residues. The junction had 17 bases not matched to a gene; V was cut back by 10 bases and J by 4 bases. Germline CDR1 reads MGHRA; CDR2 reads YSYEKL. The CDR3 reads CATQGRKAGGPETQYF. In nucleotides, the CDR3 is TGCGCCACGCAAGGAAGGAAGGCGGGGGGTCCAGAGACCCAGTACTTC.

The chain couples TRBV2 to TRBJ2-5; TRBD2 matches 8 bases. The CDR3 has 14 residues. Germline V gene data show CDR1 as SNHLY and CDR2 as FYNNEI. J gave up 1 base and V 6 bases, and 4 bases lay outside the gene matches. The CDR3 DNA follows: TGTGCCAGCAGAGAGACTAGCGTCCAAGAGACCCAGTACTTC. Translated, it gives CASRETSVQETQYF.

The rearrangement links TRBV24-1 to TRBJ2-7; 7 positions agree with TRBD1. The germline CDR1 and CDR2 sequences are KGHDR and SFDVKD. After removal of 9 bases from V and 2 bases from J, the junction contained 9 bases not matched to a gene. This CDR3 has 14 amino acids. The CDR3 loop reads CATRPGQEPYEQYF. Here the CDR3 DNA reads TGTGCCACCCGGCCAGGACAGGAACCCTACGAGCAGTACTTC.